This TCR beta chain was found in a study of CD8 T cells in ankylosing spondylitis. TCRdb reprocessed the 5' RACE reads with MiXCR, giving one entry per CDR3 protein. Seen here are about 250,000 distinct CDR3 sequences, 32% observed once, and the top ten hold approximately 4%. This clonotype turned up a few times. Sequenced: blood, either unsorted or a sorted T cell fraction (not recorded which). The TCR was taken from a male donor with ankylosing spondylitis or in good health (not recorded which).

The CDR3: CASSLARGGPETTNEKLFF. DNA of the CDR3: TGTGCCAGCAGCTTAGCTCGTGGAGGGCCTGAAACAACTAATGAAAAACTGTTTTTT. The gene calls are TRBV11-1 and TRBJ1-4; D ambiguous. This CDR3 spans 19 amino acids. Trimming removed 0 bases at V and 0 bases at J, with 17 bases between. In germline, CDR1 is SGHAT, CDR2 FQDESV (reference sequence).